Each of the 29 T cell receptor beta chains below was sequenced from the same sample in a study of T cell repertoires in cytomegalovirus infection (dated 2019 in TCRdb). The sequencing machine was an Illumina HiSeq 1500. TCRdb applied fastp at Q25 and MiXCR to the public reads, then kept only in-frame beta chains. CDR3 protein duplicates are merged, each entry listing the most common genes and DNA. This sample holds nearly 450,000 distinct CDR3 sequences; around 32% were observed only once. The ten biggest clones cover about an eighth of the sample. The source material was PBMCs. The source of these receptors is a human donor in good health (CMV status not recorded). Some clones in this sample may be carry-over from other donors' samples.

Points on this clonotype: Possible read error: a much larger clone is one base away. The chain carries TRBV6-2 or TRBV6-3 and TRBJ2-7; D remains ambiguous. The germline V and J ends were trimmed by 2 bases and 3 bases, with 23 bases remaining between them. CDR3 length: 18 amino acids. The germline V gene has CDR1 MNHEY and CDR2 SVGEGT. CDR3 coding DNA: TGTGCCAGCAGTTACGTCCAGGCCCGTCCCCCCCAACTCTACGAGCAGTACTTC. It yields the protein CASSYVQARPPQLYEQYF.

The chain links TRBV2 to TRBJ1-1; TRBD1 agrees at 8 bases. Germline trimming cut 6 bases from V and 0 bases from J; bases unmatched to any gene: 6. Germline V CDR1 and CDR2: SNHLY, FYNNEI. The CDR3 is 15 amino acids. This CDR3 reads CASRTQGALNTEAFF. The CDR3 bases are TGTGCCAGCAGGACCCAGGGGGCGTTGAACACTGAAGCTTTCTTT.

This clonotype was picked up a small number of times. The chain links TRBV5-8 to TRBJ2-6; 11 bases fit TRBD2. The CDR3 extends over 18 amino acids. V shed 9 bases, J shed 1 base, and the junction held 12 bases outside the gene matches. Germline-derived CDR1 and CDR2 are SGHTS and YDEGEE. The CDR3 sequence is CATTIGTSGSSGANVLTF. In DNA form, the CDR3 reads TGTGCCACTACAATCGGGACTAGCGGTTCGTCTGGGGCCAACGTCCTGACTTTC. Filled out from reference TRBV5-8 and TRBJ2-6, the complete variable domain reads EAGVTQSPTHLIKTRGQQATLRCSPISGHTSVYWYQQALGLGLQFLLWYDEGEERNRGNFPPRFSGRQFPNYSSELNVNALELEDSALYLCATTIGTSGSSGANVLTFGAGSRLTVL.

The V and J genes are TRBV20-1 and TRBJ2-5; 9 bases map to TRBD2. There are 13 residues in the CDR3. From germline, CDR1 is DFQATT and CDR2 SNEGSKA (reference sequence). V was pared by 7 bases and J by 5 bases, with 8 bases of the junction left unmatched. The CDR3 nucleotides read TGCAGTGTTCAGCGGGGGGCGGGGGAGACCCAGTACTTC. It is translated as CSVQRGAGETQYF.

The chain carries TRBV6-4 and TRBJ2-1, with 7 positions matching TRBD2. The ends lost 6 bases at V and 3 bases at J; junction bases unmatched: 11. From germline, CDR1 is MRHNA and CDR2 SNTAGT. The CDR3 runs 16 residues. CDR3 nucleotides: TGTGCCAGCAGACCTGACAAGTGGGGGGGCTACAATGAGCAGTTCTTC. Its translation is CASRPDKWGGYNEQFF.

V and J are TRBV27 and TRBJ2-2; D is unresolved. Trimming stripped 8 bases from V and 4 bases from J, with 11 bases between. The CDR3 contains 13 residues. Germline-derived CDR1 and CDR2 are MNHEY and SMNVEV (reference sequence). For the CDR3, the DNA is TGTGCCAGCTCACGGGCACTCACCGGGGAGCTGTTTTTT. Protein: CASSRALTGELFF.

This clonotype was detected only a few times. V and J are TRBV4-1 and TRBJ2-3; 10 bases agree with TRBD2. V gave up 1 base and J gave up 4 bases; unmatched junction bases: 5. The germline CDR1 and CDR2 sequences are MGHRA and YSYEKL. This CDR3 has 16 amino acids. The CDR3 nucleotides are TGCGCCAGCAGCCAAGTGCTAGCGGGGGAGGCAGATACGCAGTATTTT. Translation: CASSQVLAGEADTQYF.

V and J are TRBV27 and TRBJ1-6; 8 positions match TRBD1. Trimming removed 7 bases from V and 7 bases from J; junction bases left unmatched: 6. Per the germline V gene, CDR1 is MNHEY and CDR2 is SMNVEV (reference sequence). There are 14 residues in the CDR3. The CDR3 spells CASKQGASNSPLHF. CDR3 DNA: TGTGCCAGCAAGCAGGGGGCCTCAAATTCACCCCTCCACTTT.

This clonotype was picked up a small number of times. This sequence joins TRBV19 and TRBJ1-4; possible D gene TRBD1, 6 bases. From germline, CDR1 is LNHDA and CDR2 SQIVND (reference sequence). The V end lost 4 bases, the J end lost 1 base, and 7 bases lay between the germline ends. The CDR3 spans 14 residues. CDR3 coding DNA: TGTGCCAGTAGTAGGACAGTAACTAATGAAAAACTGTTTTTT. Residues: CASSRTVTNEKLFF.

This clonotype showed up many times. At one boundary the junction diverges from the germline segment, which might be a read error. The rearrangement joins TRBV7-7 to TRBJ2-1; D call uncertain. CDR1 and CDR2 (germline): SSHAT, FNYEAQ (reference sequence). The length of the CDR3 is 13 residues. The CDR3 bases are TGTGCTAGCAGCTCGGGCCCCCTCAATGAGCAGTTCTTC. Its translation: CASSSGPLNEQFF.

The chain uses TRBV20-1 and TRBJ1-5; TRBD1 matches 9 bases. The V and J ends lost 3 bases and 2 bases, in that order; junction bases with no gene match: 8. This CDR3 region has 16 residues. Looked up from germline, CDR1 is DFQATT and CDR2 is SNEGSKA (reference sequence). The CDR3 nucleotides read TGCAGTGCTAGCCGTACAGGGGGCGGGGGCAATCAGCCCCAGCATTTT. It is translated as CSASRTGGGGNQPQHF.

The chain combines TRBV2 with TRBJ2-5; 9 positions match TRBD2. This CDR3 is built from 16 residues. CDR1 is SNHLY and CDR2 is FYNNEI in the germline V gene. Losses at the gene ends were 7 bases for V and 2 bases for J; bases not matched to a gene: 11. As DNA, the CDR3 is TGTGCCAGCAAAAGTGCGCGGGGGGGGGTACAAGAGACCCAGTACTTC. Protein: CASKSARGGVQETQYF.

This clonotype was seen only a few times. J is TRBJ1-2 and V is TRBV10-3, with D uncertain. The CDR3 consists of 14 residues. With 0 bases removed from V and 1 base from J, the gap between germline ends came to 6 bases. The germline CDR1 and CDR2 sequences are ENHRY and SYGVKD. The CDR3 region is CAISESTDNYGYTF. As DNA, the CDR3 is TGTGCCATCAGTGAGTCGACGGATAACTATGGCTACACCTTC.

This clonotype was counted between two and nine times. The chain employs TRBV6-2 or TRBV6-3 and TRBJ1-1, with a possible D match to TRBD1 (6 bases). V shed 5 bases and J shed 3 bases, with 10 bases lying between them. CDR3 length: 13 amino acids. CDR1 is MNHEY and CDR2 is SVGEGT in the germline V gene. The CDR3: CASSPDRYTEAFF. CDR3 in DNA: TGTGCCAGCAGTCCAGACAGGTACACTGAAGCTTTCTTT.

The chain couples TRBV2 to TRBJ2-2, with 7 bases fitting TRBD1. Germline CDR1 SNHLY, CDR2 FYNNEI. J lost 5 bases, V lost 6 bases, and 9 bases had no gene match. CDR3 length: 15 amino acids. This chain's CDR3 is CASRPTGTGTGELFF. The DNA of the CDR3 is TGTGCCAGCAGGCCGACAGGGACGGGGACCGGGGAGCTGTTTTTT.

The table lists this clonotype with many counts. V is TRBV7-8 and J is TRBJ1-1, with D perhaps TRBD1 (5 bases). The CDR3 extends over 14 amino acids. V lost 2 bases to trimming and J lost 9 bases, with 16 bases between them. Germline CDR1 SGHVS, CDR2 FQNEAQ. CDR3 bases: TGTGCCAGCAGCTTAATTGGTGGGGACCGCCAAGCTTTCTTT. Its translation: CASSLIGGDRQAFF.

This clonotype was counted a few times. The rearrangement links TRBV4-1 to TRBJ1-1; D ambiguous. Trimming removed 0 bases from V and 5 bases from J, with 16 bases in between. This CDR3 spans 16 amino acids. Germline V gene sequence: CDR1 MGHRA, CDR2 YSYEKL. The CDR3 is CASSQDPFTLRTEAFF. The DNA for the CDR3 is TGCGCCAGCAGCCAAGATCCCTTTACGCTTAGGACTGAAGCTTTCTTT.

The CDR3 sequence: CARGTGVRLREKLFF. The CDR3 DNA follows: TGTGCCAGAGGGACAGGGGTGCGTCTTCGTGAAAAACTGTTTTTT. The genes are TRBV6-1 and TRBJ1-4, with 10 positions matching TRBD1. The trim removed 9 bases at V and 7 bases at J, leaving 11 bases unmatched. The CDR3 is made up of 15 amino acids. CDR1 is MNHNS and CDR2 is SASEGT in the germline V gene.

The chain links TRBV6-2 or TRBV6-3 to TRBJ2-7; no definite D call. The CDR3 is made up of 15 amino acids. Per the germline V gene, CDR1 is MNHEY and CDR2 is SVGEGT. V was pared by 6 bases and J by 7 bases, with 22 bases between. CDR3 DNA: TGTGCCAGCAGCTACCTTCGGGTGGGTCTAGGAGAGCAGTACTTC. Translated: CASSYLRVGLGEQYF.

V gene TRBV19 combines with J gene TRBJ1-2; D unresolved. The V end lost 0 bases, the J end lost 7 bases, and 9 bases lay between the germline ends. The germline CDR1 and CDR2 sequences are LNHDA and SQIVND (reference sequence). This CDR3 has 13 residues. The CDR3 spells CASSIEKGSGYTF. Here the CDR3 DNA reads TGTGCCAGTAGTATAGAGAAGGGTTCTGGCTACACCTTC.

In its sample, this clonotype was seen a few times. The chain has TRBV7-2 and TRBJ2-3, with TRBD1 identical over 7 bases. The CDR3 length is 13 residues. V dropped 6 bases and J dropped 1; count of bases not matched to a gene: 1. Germline V lookup: CDR1 SGHTA, CDR2 FQGNSA. The CDR3 nucleotides read TGTGCCAGCAGAGACAGGGGCACAGATACGCAGTATTTT. It yields the protein CASRDRGTDTQYF.

Ten or more counts support this clonotype. The chain has TRBV19 and TRBJ1-5; unclear D gene. CDR1 LNHDA and CDR2 SQIVND come from the germline V gene (reference sequence). Trimming removed 5 bases at V and 6 bases at J, with 11 bases between. The CDR3 loop spans 13 amino acids. CDR3 sequence reads: CASSWNSLQPQHF. CDR3 DNA: TGTGCCAGTAGTTGGAATTCTCTTCAGCCCCAGCATTTT. The full variable domain, in which reference TRBV19 and TRBJ1-5 provide the parts outside the CDR3, is DGGITQSPKYLFRKEGQNVTLSCEQNLNHDAMYWYRQDPGQGLRLIYYSQIVNDFQKGDIAEGYSVSREKKESFPLTVTSAQKNPTAFYLCASSWNSLQPQHFGDGTRLSIL.

This clonotype occurred a few times. The chain links TRBV27 to TRBJ2-5; 9 nucleotides align to TRBD1. The length of the CDR3 is 15 residues. V gave up 6 bases and J gave up 1 base; unmatched junction bases: 6. The germline V gene encodes CDR1 MNHEY and CDR2 SMNVEV (reference sequence). DNA for the CDR3: TGTGCCAGCAGGAACTTACAGGGGGCCCAAGAGACCCAGTACTTC. Its protein is CASRNLQGAQETQYF.

The table lists this clonotype with a few counts. The J gene is TRBJ1-1, the V gene TRBV6-5; D call uncertain. CDR1 is MNHEY, CDR2 SVGAGI, per germline. The CDR3 has 15 residues. V lost 0 bases and J 1 base, leaving 9 bases between the germline ends. Written as DNA, the CDR3 is TGTGCCAGCAGTTACTCGAGCATTACGAACACTGAAGCTTTCTTT. Translation gives CASSYSSITNTEAFF.

This clonotype was detected many times. V is TRBV7-6 and J is TRBJ1-6; no clear D. The germline V gene has CDR1 SGHVS and CDR2 FNYEAQ. V was cut by 1 base and J by 7 bases, with 11 bases left in between. This CDR3 contains 15 residues. DNA of the CDR3: TGTGCCAGCAGCTTAGAAGCCAGGAAAAATTCACCCCTCCACTTT. Translation gives CASSLEARKNSPLHF.

V gene TRBV7-9 combines with J gene TRBJ1-1; possibly TRBD1 for D (5 bases). Germline V CDR1 and CDR2: SEHNR, FQNEAQ (reference sequence). Trimming took off 6 bases at V and 0 bases at J, with 17 bases between the two ends. The CDR3 is 16 residues long. The CDR3 bases are TGTGCCAGCAGTCCCCAGGGAAGTCGGATGAACACTGAAGCTTTCTTT. Its protein is CASSPQGSRMNTEAFF.

The chain recombines TRBV19 with TRBJ1-4; tentatively, D is TRBD1 (5 bases). The CDR3 covers 14 residues. V lost 7 bases, J lost 7 bases, and 16 bases lay in between. The V gene's germline CDR1 is LNHDA and CDR2 SQIVND (reference sequence). The CDR3 nucleotides are TGTGCCAGTAAGGGGAGGCGTAGCGGTGAAAAACTGTTTTTT. As protein: CASKGRRSGEKLFF.

This chain's CDR3 is CASSEEQVGQPQHF. In DNA form, the CDR3 reads TGTGCCAGCAGTGAAGAACAGGTCGGTCAGCCCCAGCATTTT. The rearrangement joins TRBV6-1 to TRBJ1-5, with D perhaps matching TRBD1 (5 bases). V shed 1 base and J shed 6 bases, with 10 bases lying between them. The CDR3 totals 14 residues. Germline V gene sequence: CDR1 MNHNS, CDR2 SASEGT.

The chain uses TRBV7-8 and TRBJ1-3, with TRBD1 matching over 8 bases. V was clipped by 5 bases and J by 1 base; unmatched bases: 4. CDR1 and CDR2 (germline): SGHVS, FQNEAQ. This CDR3 region has 15 residues. CDR3 in DNA: TGTGCCAGCAGCCAACAGGGGGTGTCTGGAAACACCATATATTTT. The encoded protein is CASSQQGVSGNTIYF.